This TCR beta chain was recorded in a study of cytomegalovirus exposure and HLA in healthy donors. Study-wide results and limits: In an earlier analysis, productive rearrangement rates for most beta V segments clustered near 87% or 30%. The authors confirmed in vitro that three CMV-associated chains were specific for CMV antigens. Association with HLA alleles at 0.05 false discovery rate was found for around 17,000 TCR beta sequences in a later analysis.

Both 60 Vbeta primers and 13 Jbeta primers went into the PCR. Assay used: immunoSEQ multiplex PCR; TCRdb lists only in-frame clones, some missing. This table holds 160,000 or so clones, more than 60% found once. Trimming took off 0 bases at V and 7 bases at J, with 10 bases between the two ends. The CDR3 spans 14 residues. Per germline, CDR1 LNHNV and CDR2 YYDKDF (reference sequence). Turning to this clone: Its antigen is as yet unknown.

The origin of this receptor is a human donor in good health. Sequencing was performed on PBMCs. The J gene is TRBJ1-5, the V gene TRBV15, with D possibly TRBD1 on 6 matching bases. The CDR3 protein is CATSRDRGIQPQHF. As DNA, the CDR3 is TGTGCCACCAGCAGAGATAGGGGGATCCAGCCCCAGCATTTT.